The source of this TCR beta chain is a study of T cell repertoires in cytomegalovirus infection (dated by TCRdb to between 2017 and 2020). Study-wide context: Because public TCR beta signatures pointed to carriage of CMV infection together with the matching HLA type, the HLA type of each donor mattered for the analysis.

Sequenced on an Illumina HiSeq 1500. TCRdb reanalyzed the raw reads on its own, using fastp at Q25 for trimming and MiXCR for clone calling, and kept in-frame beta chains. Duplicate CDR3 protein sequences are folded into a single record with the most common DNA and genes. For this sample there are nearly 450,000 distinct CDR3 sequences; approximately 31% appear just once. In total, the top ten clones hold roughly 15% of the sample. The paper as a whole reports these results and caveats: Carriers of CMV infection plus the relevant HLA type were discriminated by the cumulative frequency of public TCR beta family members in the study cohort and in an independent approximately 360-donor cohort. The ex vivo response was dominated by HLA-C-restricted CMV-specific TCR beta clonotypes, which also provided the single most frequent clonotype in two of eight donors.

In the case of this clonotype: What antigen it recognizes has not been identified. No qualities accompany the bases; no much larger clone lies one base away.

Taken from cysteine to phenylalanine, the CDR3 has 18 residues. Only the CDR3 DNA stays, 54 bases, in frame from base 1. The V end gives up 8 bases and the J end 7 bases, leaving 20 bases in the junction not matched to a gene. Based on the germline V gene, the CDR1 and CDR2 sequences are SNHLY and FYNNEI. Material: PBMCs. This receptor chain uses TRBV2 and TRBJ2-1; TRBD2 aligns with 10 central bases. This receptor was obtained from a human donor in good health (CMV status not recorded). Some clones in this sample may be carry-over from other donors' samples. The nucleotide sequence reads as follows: TGTGCCAGCGATAGCGCATGGAGGAGCGGGGGGGCCGGTAATGAGCAGTTCTTC. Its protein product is CASDSAWRSGGAGNEQFF. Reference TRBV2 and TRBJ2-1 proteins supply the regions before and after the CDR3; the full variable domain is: EPEVTQTPSHQVTQMGQEVILRCVPISNHLYFYWYRQILGQKVEFLVSFYNNEISEKSEIFDDQFSVERPDGSNFTLKIRSTKLEDSAMYFCASDSAWRSGGAGNEQFFGPGTRLTVL.